The sequence of this TCR beta chain was determined in a study of spatial heterogeneity in lung cancer. Study-level information: Detected sequences consistently included more beta-chain ones than alpha-chain ones.

Sample time point: sample taken at primary tumor resection. Whole RNA, which was extracted from tumor, nontumor lung tissue or frozen PBMC, was sequenced without any cell sorting. V lost 0 bases to trimming and J lost 0 bases, with 9 bases between them. The CDR3 extends over 16 amino acids. CDR1 MNHEY and CDR2 SVGAGI come from the germline V gene. This clonotype has at least ten counts. The size of this beta chain means little, since it is a stray read in a library made for alpha chains. MiXCR, applied by TCRdb to the 5' RACE reads, yields one record per CDR3 protein. Among about 15,000 distinct CDR3 sequences listed, 3.6% were seen once.

This receptor was obtained from a male donor with early-stage non-small cell lung cancer. Sample: normal lung tissue next to the tumor, taken at surgery. V usage is TRBV6-5 and J usage is TRBJ1-3; D is uncertain. The CDR3 DNA is TGTGCCAGCAGTTACTCGATAAGCGGCTCTGGAAACACCATATATTTT. Translated: CASSYSISGSGNTIYF.